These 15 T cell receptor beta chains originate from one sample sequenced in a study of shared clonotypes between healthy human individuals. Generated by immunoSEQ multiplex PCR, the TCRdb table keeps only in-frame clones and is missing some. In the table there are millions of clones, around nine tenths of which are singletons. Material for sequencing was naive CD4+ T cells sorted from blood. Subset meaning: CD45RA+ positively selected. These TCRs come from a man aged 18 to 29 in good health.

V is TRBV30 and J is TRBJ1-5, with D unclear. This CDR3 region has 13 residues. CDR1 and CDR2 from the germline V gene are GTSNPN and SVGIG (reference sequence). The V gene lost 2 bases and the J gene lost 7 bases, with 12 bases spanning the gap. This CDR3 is CAWSSGLGQPQHF. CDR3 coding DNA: TGTGCCTGGAGTAGCGGGCTTGGGCAGCCCCAGCATTTT.

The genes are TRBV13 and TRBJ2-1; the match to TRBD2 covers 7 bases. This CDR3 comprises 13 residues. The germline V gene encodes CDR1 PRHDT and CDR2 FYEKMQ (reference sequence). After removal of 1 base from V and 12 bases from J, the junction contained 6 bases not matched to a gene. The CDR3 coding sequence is TGTGCCAGCAGCTTAGACCGGGGGGAACGGCAGTTCTTC. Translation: CASSLDRGERQFF.

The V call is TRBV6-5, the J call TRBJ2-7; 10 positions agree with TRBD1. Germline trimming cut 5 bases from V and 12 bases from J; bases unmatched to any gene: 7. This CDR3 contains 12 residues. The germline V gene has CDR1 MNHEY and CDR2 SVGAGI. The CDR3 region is CASSRGQGRRYF. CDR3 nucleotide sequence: TGTGCCAGCAGTAGGGGACAGGGGAGGCGGTACTTC.

The CDR3, as DNA: TGTGCCAGCAGCGGACAATTGGCGGGAAACACCATATATTTT. Residues: CASSGQLAGNTIYF. The chain recombines TRBV6-1 with TRBJ1-3; the D gene is possibly TRBD1 (5 bases). V was pared by 6 bases and J by 4 bases, with 13 bases between. CDR3 size: 14 residues. Per the germline V gene, CDR1 is MNHNS and CDR2 is SASEGT.

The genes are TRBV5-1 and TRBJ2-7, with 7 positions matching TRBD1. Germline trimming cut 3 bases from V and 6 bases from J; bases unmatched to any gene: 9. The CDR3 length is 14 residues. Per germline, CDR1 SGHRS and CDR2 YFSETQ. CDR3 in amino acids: CASSSRGPTGEQYF. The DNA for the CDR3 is TGCGCCAGCAGCTCTAGGGGGCCGACGGGCGAGCAGTACTTC.

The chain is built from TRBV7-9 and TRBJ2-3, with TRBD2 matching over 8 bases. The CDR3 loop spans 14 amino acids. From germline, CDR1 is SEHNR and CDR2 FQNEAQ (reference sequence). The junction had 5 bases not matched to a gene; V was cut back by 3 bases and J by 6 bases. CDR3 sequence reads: CASSLGTGGDTQYF. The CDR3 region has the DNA TGTGCCAGCAGCTTGGGGACGGGAGGGGATACGCAGTATTTT.

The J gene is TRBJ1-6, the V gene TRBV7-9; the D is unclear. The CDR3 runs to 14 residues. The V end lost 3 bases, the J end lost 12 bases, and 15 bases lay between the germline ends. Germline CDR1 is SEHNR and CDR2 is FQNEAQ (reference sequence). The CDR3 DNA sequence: TGTGCCAGCAGCTTTAAGGACCCGAAGGGACCCCTCCACTTT. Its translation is CASSFKDPKGPLHF.

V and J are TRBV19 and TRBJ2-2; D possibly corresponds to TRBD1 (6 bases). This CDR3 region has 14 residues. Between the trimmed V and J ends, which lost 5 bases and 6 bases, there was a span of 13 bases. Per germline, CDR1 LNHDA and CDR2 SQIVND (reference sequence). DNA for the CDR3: TGTGCCAGTAGTCCCCAACAGGGTGCCGGGGAGCTGTTTTTT. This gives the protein CASSPQQGAGELFF.

The CDR3 DNA follows: TGTGCCAGCAGCTTAGAGGAGGCCCGCACAGATACGCAGTATTTT. It encodes CASSLEEARTDTQYF. J is TRBJ2-3 and V is TRBV7-2; tentative D call: TRBD2 (5 bases). The V end lost 1 base, the J end lost 1 base, and 9 bases lay between the germline ends. CDR3 length equals 15 residues. The germline V gene encodes CDR1 SGHTA and CDR2 FQGNSA. The complete variable domain, with remaining parts taken from reference TRBV7-2 and TRBJ2-3, reads GAGVSQSPSNKVTEKGKDVELRCDPISGHTALYWYRQSLGQGLEFLIYFQGNSAPDKSGLPSDRFSAERTGGSVSTLTIQRTQQEDSAVYLCASSLEEARTDTQYFGPGTRLTVL.

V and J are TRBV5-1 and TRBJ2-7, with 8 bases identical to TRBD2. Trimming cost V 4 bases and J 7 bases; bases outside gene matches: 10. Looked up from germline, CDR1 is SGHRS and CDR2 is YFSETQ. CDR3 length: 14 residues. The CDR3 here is CASSPRVAGREQYF. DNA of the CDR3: TGCGCCAGCAGCCCCCGGGTAGCGGGGAGGGAGCAGTACTTC.

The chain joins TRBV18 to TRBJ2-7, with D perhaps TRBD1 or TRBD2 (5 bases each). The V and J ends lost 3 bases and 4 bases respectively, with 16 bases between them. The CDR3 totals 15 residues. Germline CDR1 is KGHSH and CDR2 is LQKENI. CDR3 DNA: TGTGCCAGCTCACCGTTGTCCGGGGCCCTATACGAGCAGTACTTC. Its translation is CASSPLSGALYEQYF. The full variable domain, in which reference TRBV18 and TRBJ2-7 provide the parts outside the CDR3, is NAGVMQNPRHLVRRRGQEARLRCSPMKGHSHVYWYRQLPEEGLKFMVYLQKENIIDESGMPKERFSAEFPKEGPSILRIQQVVRGDSAAYFCASSPLSGALYEQYFGPGTRLTVT.

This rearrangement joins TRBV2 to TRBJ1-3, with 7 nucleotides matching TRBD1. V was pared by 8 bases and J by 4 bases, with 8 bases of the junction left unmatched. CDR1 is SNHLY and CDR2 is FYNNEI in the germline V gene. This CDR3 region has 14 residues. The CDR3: CASRTGRNGNTIYF. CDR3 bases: TGTGCCAGCCGGACAGGCCGCAACGGAAACACCATATATTTT.

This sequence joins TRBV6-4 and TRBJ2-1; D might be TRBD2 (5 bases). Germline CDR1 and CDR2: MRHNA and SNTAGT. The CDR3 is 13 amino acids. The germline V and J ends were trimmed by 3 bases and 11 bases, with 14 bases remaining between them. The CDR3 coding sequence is TGTGCCAGCAGTGAGCCCCCGGACTCTAAGCAGTTCTTC. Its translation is CASSEPPDSKQFF.

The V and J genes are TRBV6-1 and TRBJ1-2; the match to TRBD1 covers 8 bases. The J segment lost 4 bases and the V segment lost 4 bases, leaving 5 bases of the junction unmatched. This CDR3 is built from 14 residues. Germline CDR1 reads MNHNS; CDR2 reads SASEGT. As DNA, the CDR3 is TGTGCCAGCAGTGGGGTGGACAGGGTCTATGGCTACACCTTC. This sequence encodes CASSGVDRVYGYTF.

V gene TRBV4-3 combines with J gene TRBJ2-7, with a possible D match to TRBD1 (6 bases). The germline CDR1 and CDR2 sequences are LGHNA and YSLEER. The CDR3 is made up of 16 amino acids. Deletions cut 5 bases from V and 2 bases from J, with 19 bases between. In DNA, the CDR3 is TGCGCCAGCAGCTGGTTTATCGGCAGGGGCGCCTACGAGCAGTACTTC. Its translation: CASSWFIGRGAYEQYF.